This entry lists 25 T cell receptor beta chains sequenced from one sample in a study of blood T cell repertoires in COVID-19. Measured with immunoSEQ multiplex PCR; TCRdb has only the in-frame clones, and not every one. The sample has 200,000 to 250,000 clones, around 83% seen once. Sample: peripheral blood. The receptors stem from a man aged 30 to 39 who had recovered from COVID-19.

The chain links TRBV5-4 to TRBJ1-1; maybe TRBD1 (5 bases). The length of the CDR3 is 15 residues. V lost 3 bases and J lost 0, with 12 bases in between. Germline-derived CDR1 and CDR2 are SGHNT and YYREEE (reference sequence). The CDR3 protein is CASSWAQGLNTEAFF. The CDR3 DNA is TGTGCCAGCAGCTGGGCCCAGGGTTTGAACACTGAAGCTTTCTTT.

CDR3 region: CASSIVENTGELFF. CDR3 in DNA: TGTGCCAGTAGTATAGTAGAGAACACCGGGGAGCTGTTTTTT. This chain links TRBV19 with TRBJ2-2, with no clear D. V was cut by 1 base and J by 1 base, with 4 bases left in between. The CDR3 has 14 residues. Germline V gene lookup returns CDR1 LNHDA and CDR2 SQIVND (reference sequence). Together with reference TRBV19 and TRBJ2-2, the CDR3 gives the full variable domain: DGGITQSPKYLFRKEGQNVTLSCEQNLNHDAMYWYRQDPGQGLRLIYYSQIVNDFQKGDIAEGYSVSREKKESFPLTVTSAQKNPTAFYLCASSIVENTGELFFGEGSRLTVL.

The chain recombines TRBV6-5 with TRBJ1-6; 9 bases are shared with TRBD1. Germline values: CDR1 MNHEY, CDR2 SVGAGI. V dropped 8 bases and J dropped 11; count of bases not matched to a gene: 7. The CDR3 is 13 amino acids. The chain's CDR3 is CASSGQGVPPLHF. The CDR3 bases are TGTGCCAGCTCGGGACAGGGAGTTCCACCCCTCCACTTT.

The genes are TRBV2 and TRBJ1-2; TRBD1 aligns across 9 bases. V lost 7 bases, J lost 8 bases, and 11 bases stayed unmatched. Germline V gene lookup returns CDR1 SNHLY and CDR2 FYNNEI. This CDR3 is built from 14 residues. CDR3 residues: CASILQGATSGYTF. The CDR3, as DNA: TGTGCCAGCATTCTACAGGGGGCGACTTCCGGCTACACCTTC. The entire variable domain, with the rest obtained from reference TRBV2 and TRBJ1-2, is as follows: EPEVTQTPSHQVTQMGQEVILRCVPISNHLYFYWYRQILGQKVEFLVSFYNNEISEKSEIFDDQFSVERPDGSNFTLKIRSTKLEDSAMYFCASILQGATSGYTFGSGTRLTVV.

A note on this clone: Additional DNA sequences in this sample encode the identical CDR3. The gene calls are TRBV18 and TRBJ2-5, with TRBD2 matching over 7 bases. The V segment lost 0 bases and the J segment 4 bases; nucleotides outside the gene matches: 2. The germline V gene has CDR1 KGHSH and CDR2 LQKENI. This CDR3 contains 14 residues. The DNA of the CDR3 is TGTGCCAGCTCACCACCGGGCGGGGGAGAGACCCAGTACTTC. This sequence encodes CASSPPGGGETQYF.

V usage is TRBV5-5 and J usage is TRBJ1-2; a weak D match, TRBD1 (5 bases). The germline gives CDR1 SGHKS, CDR2 YYEKEE (reference sequence). Trimming took 1 base from V and 0 from J, leaving 10 bases between them. The CDR3 has 15 residues. The CDR3 is CASSLLTDTNYGYTF. The DNA of the CDR3 is TGTGCCAGCAGCTTGTTGACAGACACTAACTATGGCTACACCTTC.

The chain is built from TRBV12-3 or TRBV12-4 and TRBJ1-4; a possible D gene is TRBD1 (6 bases). V dropped 6 bases and J dropped 10 bases, with 12 bases sitting between them. The CDR3 covers 12 residues. This CDR3 reads CASSLEGGKLFF. In DNA, the CDR3 is TGTGCCAGCAGCCTCGAAGGGGGAAAACTGTTTTTT.

The V and J genes are TRBV18 and TRBJ2-5, with 9 bases lining up with TRBD1. CDR3 length: 17 residues. J was trimmed by 5 bases and V by 4 bases; bases with no gene match: 14. The germline V gene has CDR1 KGHSH and CDR2 LQKENI. The CDR3 is CASSHSGTGRLGETQYF. The CDR3 DNA sequence: TGTGCCAGCTCACACTCCGGGACAGGGCGGCTAGGGGAGACCCAGTACTTC.

The chain uses TRBV2 and TRBJ2-3, with D tentatively TRBD1 (6 bases). Germline V gene data show CDR1 as SNHLY and CDR2 as FYNNEI. This CDR3 contains 17 residues. Trimming pared 2 bases from V and 2 bases from J, leaving 17 bases between. The CDR3 coding sequence is TGTGCCAGCAGTGAATTAGGGGCAGGGGTGGACACAGATACGCAGTATTTT. This codes for CASSELGAGVDTDTQYF. Supplemented by reference TRBV2 and TRBJ2-3, the full variable domain reads EPEVTQTPSHQVTQMGQEVILRCVPISNHLYFYWYRQILGQKVEFLVSFYNNEISEKSEIFDDQFSVERPDGSNFTLKIRSTKLEDSAMYFCASSELGAGVDTDTQYFGPGTRLTVL.

This clone was detected only a few times. The rearrangement uses TRBV11-1 and TRBJ1-1, with D unresolved. CDR3 length: 14 residues. In germline, CDR1 is SGHAT, CDR2 FQDESV (reference sequence). V lost 6 bases and J lost 1, with 12 bases in between. The CDR3 DNA reads as TGTGCCAGCAGTCGCCGGGCGGGGAACACTGAAGCTTTCTTT. The encoded protein is CASSRRAGNTEAFF.

The J gene is TRBJ2-1, the V gene TRBV6-1; the match to TRBD1 covers 9 bases. From germline, CDR1 is MNHNS and CDR2 SASEGT. The CDR3 contains 14 residues. The V gene end was trimmed by 2 bases and the J gene end by 9 bases; junction bases not matched to a gene: 5. The CDR3 sequence is CASSEWGQGGEQFF. DNA of the CDR3: TGTGCCAGCAGTGAATGGGGACAGGGAGGTGAGCAGTTCTTC.

The chain uses TRBV9 and TRBJ2-2; the D gene is possibly TRBD2 (5 bases). Trimming stripped 1 base from V and 0 bases from J, with 10 bases between. The CDR3 extends over 16 amino acids. Per germline, CDR1 SGDLS and CDR2 YYNGEE. The CDR3, as DNA: TGTGCCAGCAGCGTACTAGCCGAAGCGAACACCGGGGAGCTGTTTTTT. Protein sequence: CASSVLAEANTGELFF.

The chain is built from TRBV10-2 and TRBJ1-2; D unresolved. The CDR3 totals 15 residues. V gave up 5 bases and J gave up 2 bases, with 15 bases separating them. Germline lookup yields CDR1 WSHSY and CDR2 SAAADI. The CDR3 nucleotides read TGCGCCAGCAGTTACGGGGAGAGAGGGAACTATGGCTACACCTTC. Its translation: CASSYGERGNYGYTF.

The chain joins TRBV6-5 to TRBJ2-5; D remains ambiguous. CDR1 and CDR2 from the germline V gene are MNHEY and SVGAGI. With 7 bases removed from V and 4 bases from J, the gap between germline ends came to 10 bases. The CDR3 is 12 amino acids. CDR3 residues: CASISFGETQYF. The DNA for the CDR3 is TGTGCCAGCATATCGTTCGGAGAGACCCAGTACTTC.

The chain carries TRBV24-1 and TRBJ2-3; 9 positions match TRBD1. Germline CDR1 KGHDR, CDR2 SFDVKD. V was clipped by 10 bases and J by 2 bases; unmatched bases: 3. There are 13 residues in the CDR3. The CDR3 DNA reads TGTGCCACGGGACAGGGTCACACAGATACGCAGTATTTT. Translation: CATGQGHTDTQYF.

The chain couples TRBV19 to TRBJ2-2; D uncertain. CDR3 size: 14 residues. Trimming took off 6 bases at V and 4 bases at J, with 12 bases between the two ends. Germline CDR1 is LNHDA and CDR2 is SQIVND (reference sequence). The CDR3 protein is CASSPLRSTGELFF. CDR3 sequence (DNA): TGTGCCAGTAGCCCCCTAAGAAGCACCGGGGAGCTGTTTTTT.

The chain uses TRBV16 and TRBJ1-1; possible D gene TRBD1, 5 bases. The CDR3 runs 14 residues. Per the germline V gene, CDR1 is KGHSY and CDR2 is FQNENV. V lost 1 base, J lost 1 base, and 7 bases lay in between. The CDR3 bases are TGTGCCAGCAGCCAATTGACAGAGAACACTGAAGCTTTCTTT. This translates into CASSQLTENTEAFF.

The chain has TRBV27 and TRBJ2-7, with 9 nucleotides matching TRBD2. Germline V gene data show CDR1 as MNHEY and CDR2 as SMNVEV (reference sequence). This CDR3 is 14 amino acids long. The ends lost 2 bases at V and 6 bases at J; junction bases unmatched: 5. This CDR3 is CASSLLGSGGEQYV. The CDR3 DNA is TGTGCCAGCAGTTTACTGGGTAGCGGGGGCGAGCAGTACGTC.

This chain uses TRBV7-3 with TRBJ1-3; 7 bases match TRBD1. The CDR3 sequence is 13 residues long. The V gene end was trimmed by 6 bases and the J gene end by 4 bases; junction bases not matched to a gene: 3. Germline V gene lookup returns CDR1 SGHTA and CDR2 FQGTGA. As DNA, the CDR3 is TGTGCCAGCAGTCAGGACAGGGGAAACACCATATATTTT. Protein product: CASSQDRGNTIYF. The full variable domain, rest sourced from reference TRBV7-3 and TRBJ1-3, is GAGVSQTPSNKVTEKGKYVELRCDPISGHTALYWYRQSLGQGPEFLIYFQGTGAADDSGLPNDRFFAVRPEGSVSTLKIQRTERGDSAVYLCASSQDRGNTIYFGEGSWLTVV.

This chain connects TRBV10-3 to TRBJ2-7, with D possibly being TRBD2 (5 bases). V was pared by 3 bases and J by 7 bases, with 13 bases between. CDR1 is ENHRY, CDR2 SYGVKD, per germline. CDR3 length equals 13 residues. CDR3 nucleotide sequence: TGTGCCATCAGTGAAAACGGGGTGTGGGAGCAGTACTTC. This translates into CAISENGVWEQYF.

The chain employs TRBV2 and TRBJ1-1; perhaps TRBD1 as D (6 bases). This CDR3 contains 12 residues. Germline V gene sequence: CDR1 SNHLY, CDR2 FYNNEI. V lost 4 bases and J 7 bases, leaving 10 bases between the germline ends. The CDR3 here is CASSAQGSEAFF. CDR3 in DNA: TGTGCCAGCAGTGCACAGGGAAGTGAAGCTTTCTTT.

This clone has just a few counts. The chain has TRBV6-2 or TRBV6-3 and TRBJ2-7; 8 nucleotides line up with TRBD1. Germline-derived CDR1 and CDR2 are MNHEY and SVGEGT. This CDR3 is 16 amino acids long. The V and J ends lost 6 bases and 0 bases, in that order; junction bases with no gene match: 10. The CDR3, as DNA: TGTGCCAGCAGCACCTCCGGGACAGGAAACTCCTACGAGCAGTACGTC. Protein product: CASSTSGTGNSYEQYV.

The chain employs TRBV19 and TRBJ2-2, with 9 nucleotides matching TRBD2. The CDR3 is 16 amino acids. Trimming cost V 5 bases and J 4 bases; bases outside gene matches: 8. Germline CDR1 is LNHDA and CDR2 is SQIVND (reference sequence). CDR3 region: CASSSTGTSITGELFF. The CDR3 DNA sequence: TGTGCCAGTAGTTCCACCGGGACTAGCATCACCGGGGAGCTGTTTTTT.

The genes are TRBV27 and TRBJ1-6; 7 bases align to TRBD1. CDR1 MNHEY and CDR2 SMNVEV come from the germline V gene (reference sequence). With V trimmed by 6 bases and J by 3 bases, 8 bases remained unmatched. The CDR3 covers 16 residues. In nucleotides, the CDR3 is TGTGCCAGCAGACAGGGGTCCCAATACTATAATTCACCCCTCCACTTT. Translated: CASRQGSQYYNSPLHF.

The V gene is TRBV5-1, the J gene TRBJ1-5; D is unresolved. Germline V gives CDR1 SGHRS, CDR2 YFSETQ. The length of the CDR3 is 15 residues. V lost 5 bases and J 1 base, leaving 13 bases between the germline ends. The CDR3 DNA follows: TGCGCCAGCAGTGAGGGAGAAGGCAGCAATCAGCCCCAGCATTTT. Translated: CASSEGEGSNQPQHF.